Following are 18 T cell receptor beta chains from one sample sequenced in a study of T cells in Graves' hyperthyroidism and ophthalmopathy. Researchers amplified the TCR beta CDR3 regions from RNA transcripts. When the TCR CDR3 underwent first-round RT-PCR, the HTBI primer set was used. TCRdb re-called the multiplex PCR reads through MiXCR, storing one row per CDR3 protein. The sample shows 600,000 or so distinct CDR3 sequences, roughly 15% of them seen only once. Sequences were obtained from blood. The receptors shown here come from a woman aged 45-60 years with Graves' ophthalmopathy.

This clonotype was observed at least ten times. The V call is TRBV11-2, the J call TRBJ2-1; 13 positions agree with TRBD2. This CDR3 contains 16 residues. In germline, CDR1 is SGHAT, CDR2 FQNNGV. The junction had 9 bases not matched to a gene; V was cut back by 3 bases and J by 10 bases. The CDR3 DNA follows: TGTGCCAGCAGCTTCGGACTAGCGGGAGACTCTTGGGAGCAGTTCTTC. It yields the protein CASSFGLAGDSWEQFF. Full variable domain (outside the CDR3, taken from reference TRBV11-2 and TRBJ2-1): EAGVAQSPRYKIIEKRQSVAFWCNPISGHATLYWYQQILGQGPKLLIQFQNNGVVDDSQLPKDRFSAERLKGVDSTLKIQPAKLEDSAVYLCASSFGLAGDSWEQFFGPGTRLTVL.

The gene calls are TRBV19 and TRBJ1-4; 10 bases line up with TRBD1. The germline gives CDR1 LNHDA, CDR2 SQIVND (reference sequence). Losses at the gene ends were 5 bases for V and 0 bases for J; bases not matched to a gene: 0. There are 15 residues in the CDR3. CDR3 nucleotide sequence: TGTGCCAGTAGTGGACAGGGGGCAACTAATGAAAAACTGTTTTTT. Encoded protein: CASSGQGATNEKLFF.

The chain combines TRBV2 with TRBJ2-3, with 10 bases identical to TRBD1. CDR3 size: 15 residues. Trimming removed 5 bases from V and 4 bases from J; junction bases left unmatched: 6. CDR1 is SNHLY and CDR2 is FYNNEI in the germline V gene. The CDR3, as DNA: TGTGCCAGCAGTTCTGGACAGGGGGTGGCAGATACGCAGTATTTT. Protein: CASSSGQGVADTQYF.

This clonotype occurred many times. V gene TRBV11-2 combines with J gene TRBJ1-1, with TRBD1 identical over 7 bases. The CDR3 contains 14 residues. Per germline, CDR1 SGHAT and CDR2 FQNNGV. The ends lost 3 bases at V and 2 bases at J; junction bases unmatched: 3. The CDR3 DNA follows: TGTGCCAGCAGCTTCGGGACAGATAACACTGAAGCTTTCTTT. The encoded protein is CASSFGTDNTEAFF.

Concerning this clonotype itself: A much larger clonotype is one base distant, so this may be a read error. This chain uses TRBV20-1 with TRBJ2-7; D uncertain. Germline V gene data show CDR1 as DFQATT and CDR2 as SNEGSKA (reference sequence). The CDR3 is 13 residues long. The CDR3 loop reads CSASDSLSYGQYF. For the CDR3, the DNA is TGCAGTGCTAGTGATAGTTTGTCCTACGGGCAGTACTTC.

This clonotype was seen ten or more times. The chain recombines TRBV7-2 with TRBJ1-5, with TRBD1 matching 10 bases. The V gene's germline CDR1 is SGHTA and CDR2 FQGNSA. This CDR3 comprises 15 residues. Trimming took 6 bases from V and 4 from J; bases not matched to a gene: 6. CDR3 protein: CASSRDRGPNQPQHF. CDR3 in DNA: TGTGCCAGCAGTCGGGACAGGGGACCTAATCAGCCCCAGCATTTT. The whole variable domain, filled in from reference TRBV7-2 and TRBJ1-5, reads GAGVSQSPSNKVTEKGKDVELRCDPISGHTALYWYRQSLGQGLEFLIYFQGNSAPDKSGLPSDRFSAERTGGSVSTLTIQRTQQEDSAVYLCASSRDRGPNQPQHFGDGTRLSIL.

The chain recombines TRBV20-1 with TRBJ1-5; 10 positions agree with TRBD1. Germline CDR1 and CDR2: DFQATT and SNEGSKA (reference sequence). The CDR3 totals 16 residues. The V gene end was trimmed by 5 bases and the J gene end by 1 base; junction bases not matched to a gene: 8. CDR3 protein: CSAPSSDRGSNQPQHF. The CDR3 DNA is TGCAGTGCTCCCTCCTCGGACAGGGGGAGCAATCAGCCCCAGCATTTT.

This clonotype turned up a few times. This chain links TRBV4-1 with TRBJ2-5; no firm D call. This CDR3 is built from 14 residues. CDR1 is MGHRA, CDR2 YSYEKL, per germline. Trimming removed 0 bases from V and 4 bases from J, with 9 bases in between. The CDR3 protein is CASSQDTVGETQYF. In DNA, the CDR3 is TGCGCCAGCAGCCAAGATACAGTCGGAGAGACCCAGTACTTC.

This clonotype was recorded a few times. The chain joins TRBV15 to TRBJ2-7, with TRBD2 matching 10 bases. Germline-derived CDR1 and CDR2 are LNHNV and YYDKDF (reference sequence). The CDR3 extends over 14 amino acids. J lost 4 bases, V lost 4 bases, and 4 bases had no gene match. CDR3 amino acids: CATSKPLAGYEQYF. CDR3 in DNA: TGTGCCACCAGCAAACCACTAGCGGGATACGAGCAGTACTTC.

The CDR3 sequence: CASSPGTQRVEKLFF. The CDR3 region has the DNA TGTGCCAGCAGCCCCGGGACACAGAGAGTTGAAAAACTGTTTTTT. The genes are TRBV7-8 and TRBJ1-4; D perhaps matches TRBD1 (6 bases). CDR1 and CDR2 (germline): SGHVS, FQNEAQ. V gave up 5 bases and J gave up 7 bases, with 17 bases separating them. The CDR3 loop spans 15 amino acids.

This clonotype was recorded at least ten times. The chain recombines TRBV24-1 with TRBJ2-5; TRBD2 agrees at 12 bases. This CDR3 has 15 residues. Germline V gene lookup returns CDR1 KGHDR and CDR2 SFDVKD. V lost 3 bases, J lost 4 bases, and 2 bases stayed unmatched. The CDR3 DNA sequence: TGTGCCACCAGTGATGGGGGACTAGCGGGAGAGACCCAGTACTTC. Its protein is CATSDGGLAGETQYF.

In its sample, this clonotype was seen many times. J is TRBJ2-1 and V is TRBV7-3; 11 bases match TRBD2. The CDR3 loop spans 16 amino acids. The junction had 2 bases not matched to a gene; V was cut back by 1 base and J by 3 bases. The V gene's germline CDR1 is SGHTA and CDR2 FQGTGA. The CDR3 protein is CASSLIAGGSYNEQFF. The DNA for the CDR3 is TGTGCCAGCAGCTTAATAGCGGGGGGGAGCTACAATGAGCAGTTCTTC. Combining the CDR3 with reference TRBV7-3 and TRBJ2-1 gives the whole variable domain GAGVSQTPSNKVTEKGKYVELRCDPISGHTALYWYRQSLGQGPEFLIYFQGTGAADDSGLPNDRFFAVRPEGSVSTLKIQRTERGDSAVYLCASSLIAGGSYNEQFFGPGTRLTVL.

This clonotype was found many times. J is TRBJ2-1 and V is TRBV28, with 14 positions matching TRBD2. The CDR3 contains 17 residues. V gave up 2 bases and J gave up 10 bases; unmatched junction bases: 10. In germline, CDR1 is MDHEN, CDR2 SYDVKM. The CDR3 DNA reads as TGTGCCAGCAGTTTAGTCGGGACTAGCGGGAGAACGGGGGAGCAGTTCTTC. It is translated as CASSLVGTSGRTGEQFF.

The chain joins TRBV4-1 to TRBJ2-7, with D perhaps matching TRBD1 (5 bases). With 2 bases removed from V and 7 bases from J, the gap between germline ends came to 15 bases. The CDR3 contains 14 residues. The V gene's germline CDR1 is MGHRA and CDR2 YSYEKL. This CDR3 reads CASSQSPQGNEQYF. CDR3 DNA sequence: TGCGCCAGCAGCCAAAGCCCGCAGGGAAATGAGCAGTACTTC.

Note on this clonotype: This may come from a read error, since a much larger clone is one base off. This rearrangement joins TRBV20-1 to TRBJ1-5; 7 bases are a match to TRBD1. The CDR3 extends over 16 amino acids. Germline V gene sequence: CDR1 DFQATT, CDR2 SNEGSKA (reference sequence). CDR3 protein: CSASPGTAFSNQPQNF. CDR3 coding DNA: TGCAGTGCAAGTCCCGGGACAGCCTTTAGCAATCAGCCCCAGAATTTT.

This clonotype was detected many times. The CDR3 nucleotides read TGTGCCAGCAGTCCCCAACGGACGGTGGGTAATGAGCAGTTCTTC. This gives the protein CASSPQRTVGNEQFF. The rearrangement links TRBV12-3 or TRBV12-4 to TRBJ2-1; unclear D gene. The CDR3 loop spans 15 amino acids. V was shortened by 5 bases and J by 7 bases, with 18 bases between the two germline ends.

This clonotype was recorded a few times. V usage is TRBV20-1 and J usage is TRBJ2-7; 11 nucleotides line up with TRBD2. J gave up 4 bases and V 5 bases, and 13 bases lay outside the gene matches. In germline, CDR1 is DFQATT, CDR2 SNEGSKA (reference sequence). The CDR3 totals 16 residues. This chain's CDR3 is CSAGEFSSGRYYEQYF. CDR3 sequence (DNA): TGCAGTGCTGGGGAATTTTCTAGCGGGAGGTATTACGAGCAGTACTTC.

Details on this clonotype: A read error may explain this, as a much larger clone is one base away. This chain uses TRBV7-2 with TRBJ2-7; D call uncertain. The germline gives CDR1 SGHTA, CDR2 FQGNSA. This CDR3 is built from 15 residues. Trimming shortened V by 5 bases and J by 0 bases, and 14 bases separated the two germline ends. CDR3 amino acids: CASSAPYPSSYEQYF. The CDR3 DNA follows: TGTGCCAGCAGCGCCCCGTACCCGAGCTCCTACGAGCAGTACTTC.